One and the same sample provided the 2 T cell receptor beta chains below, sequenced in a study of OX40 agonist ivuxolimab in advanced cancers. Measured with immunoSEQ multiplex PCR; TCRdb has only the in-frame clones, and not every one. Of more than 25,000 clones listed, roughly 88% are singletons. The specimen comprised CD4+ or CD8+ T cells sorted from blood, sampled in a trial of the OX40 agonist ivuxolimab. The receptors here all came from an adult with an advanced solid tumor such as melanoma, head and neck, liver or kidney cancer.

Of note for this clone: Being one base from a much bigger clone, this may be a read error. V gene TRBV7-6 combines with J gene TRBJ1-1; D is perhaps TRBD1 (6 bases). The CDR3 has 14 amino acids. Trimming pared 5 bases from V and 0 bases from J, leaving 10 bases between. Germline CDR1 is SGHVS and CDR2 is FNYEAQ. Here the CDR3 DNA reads TGTGCCAGCAGCCCGACAGGTTTGAACACTGAAGCTTTCTTT. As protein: CASSPTGLNTEAFF.

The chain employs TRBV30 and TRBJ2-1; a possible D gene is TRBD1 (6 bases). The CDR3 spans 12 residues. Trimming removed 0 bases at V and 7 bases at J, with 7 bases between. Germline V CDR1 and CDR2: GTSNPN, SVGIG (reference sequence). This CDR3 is CAWSVGQNEQFF. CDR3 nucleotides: TGTGCCTGGAGTGTAGGACAGAATGAGCAGTTCTTC.